One sample yielded the 22 T cell receptor beta chains listed below, sequenced in a study of blood T cell repertoires in COVID-19. TCRdb keeps only in-frame clones here, not all; method: immunoSEQ multiplex PCR. The data hold tens of thousands of clones, with more than 80% observed a single time. Sequenced material: peripheral blood. The receptors stem from a man older than 75 with acute or convalescent COVID-19.

The chain couples TRBV2 to TRBJ2-5; 7 positions agree with TRBD2. Germline assignment: CDR1 SNHLY and CDR2 FYNNEI. V lost 3 bases, J lost 6 bases, and 4 bases stayed unmatched. The CDR3 consists of 13 residues. CDR3 protein: CASSEGGGQTQYF. The CDR3, as DNA: TGTGCCAGCAGTGAGGGGGGGGGACAGACCCAGTACTTC.

The chain employs TRBV19 and TRBJ1-2, with 7 bases matching TRBD1. Germline V CDR1 and CDR2: LNHDA, SQIVND (reference sequence). The trim removed 8 bases at V and 4 bases at J, leaving 1 base unmatched. The CDR3 has 11 residues. The CDR3 region is CASGTAYGYTF. CDR3 in DNA: TGTGCCAGTGGGACAGCCTATGGCTACACCTTC.

The chain is built from TRBV6-5 and TRBJ1-5; maybe TRBD1 (5 bases). From germline, CDR1 is MNHEY and CDR2 SVGAGI. This CDR3 contains 16 residues. The V gene lost 4 bases and the J gene lost 1 base, with 14 bases spanning the gap. The CDR3 nucleotides read TGTGCCAGCAGTTCCCAAGGCGGGGACAGCAATCAGCCCCAGCATTTT. Protein: CASSSQGGDSNQPQHF.

This clone turned up a few times. V and J are TRBV30 and TRBJ2-7, with 10 positions matching TRBD2. CDR1 is GTSNPN, CDR2 SVGIG, per germline (reference sequence). The CDR3 is 15 residues long. Germline trimming cut 0 bases from V and 6 bases from J; bases unmatched to any gene: 8. CDR3 amino acids: CAWSVISGGATEQYF. The CDR3 DNA reads as TGTGCCTGGAGTGTGATAAGCGGGGGGGCAACCGAGCAGTACTTC. The variable domain in full, with the rest retrieved from reference TRBV30 and TRBJ2-7, is SQTIHQWPATLVQPVGSPLSLECTVEGTSNPNLYWYRQAAGRGLQLLFYSVGIGQISSEVPQNLSASRPQDRQFILSSKKLLLSDSGFYLCAWSVISGGATEQYFGPGTRLTVT.

The chain uses TRBV6-5 and TRBJ1-2; 7 nucleotides match TRBD1. CDR3 size: 12 residues. Germline CDR1 and CDR2: MNHEY and SVGAGI. V trimming: 5 bases; J trimming: 6 bases; junction bases outside the gene matches: 3. The CDR3 bases are TGTGCCAGCAGTACAGGGGTCAATGGCTACACCTTC. Encoded protein: CASSTGVNGYTF.

This clone was picked up one time. This sequence joins TRBV27 and TRBJ2-2; D is ambiguous. The CDR3 is made up of 15 amino acids. Trimming stripped 7 bases from V and 6 bases from J, with 18 bases between. Germline V gives CDR1 MNHEY, CDR2 SMNVEV (reference sequence). CDR3 in DNA: TGTGCCAGCACCTTGGAAGGCCCCGGGTCCGGGGAGCTGTTTTTT. Encoded protein: CASTLEGPGSGELFF.

V and J are TRBV19 and TRBJ2-5; 10 nucleotides match TRBD2. The CDR3 has 15 residues. With 7 bases clipped from V and 1 base from J, the junction kept 6 bases outside the gene matches. The V gene's germline CDR1 is LNHDA and CDR2 SQIVND (reference sequence). As DNA, the CDR3 is TGTGCCAGTAAGGGGCTAGCGGGGGCCCAAGAGACCCAGTACTTC. Translated, it gives CASKGLAGAQETQYF.

This rearrangement joins TRBV19 to TRBJ1-5, with D perhaps TRBD1 (6 bases). CDR1 is LNHDA and CDR2 is SQIVND in the germline V gene (reference sequence). The CDR3 has 15 amino acids. Deletions cut 6 bases from V and 9 bases from J, with 21 bases between. In DNA, the CDR3 is TGTGCCAGTAGGGATCTGGGACAACGGAGGCGGCCCCAGCATTTT. Its protein is CASRDLGQRRRPQHF.

The CDR3 loop reads CASSVGTQPSEQYF. The CDR3 coding sequence is TGTGCCAGCAGCGTTGGGACTCAGCCTTCCGAGCAGTACTTC. This rearrangement joins TRBV6-5 to TRBJ2-7; possible D gene TRBD2, 6 bases. The CDR3 length is 14 residues. CDR1 and CDR2 from the germline V gene are MNHEY and SVGAGI. V was shortened by 6 bases and J by 6 bases, with 18 bases between the two germline ends.

The chain uses TRBV6-5 and TRBJ2-7; D is uncertain. V was pared by 6 bases and J by 2 bases, with 5 bases between. CDR3 length: 11 amino acids. The germline gives CDR1 MNHEY, CDR2 SVGAGI. The CDR3: CASRTAYEQYF. CDR3 DNA sequence: TGTGCCAGCAGAACGGCCTACGAGCAGTACTTC.

The rearrangement joins TRBV5-1 to TRBJ2-1; 8 bases align to TRBD2. This CDR3 has 17 amino acids. The V segment lost 4 bases and the J segment 7 bases; nucleotides outside the gene matches: 16. From germline, CDR1 is SGHRS and CDR2 YFSETQ. CDR3 residues: CASSPGGGTPRGNEQFF. CDR3 in DNA: TGCGCCAGCAGCCCCGGCGGGGGGACTCCCCGGGGTAATGAGCAGTTCTTC.

The V gene is TRBV1, the J gene TRBJ2-7; TRBD1, as called in the table, went unchecked against the DNA. TRBV1 represents a pseudogene. The CDR3 spans 16 residues. The CDR3 nucleotides read TGCACCAGCAGCCTGCGAGGACAGGGGGCATGTGGAGAGCAGTACTTC. It translates to CTSSLRGQGACGEQYF.

The chain carries TRBV29-1 and TRBJ2-3; 7 bases are a match to TRBD1. CDR1 SQVTM and CDR2 ANQGSEA come from the germline V gene. The J segment lost 0 bases and the V segment lost 7 bases, leaving 7 bases of the junction unmatched. CDR3 length equals 14 residues. Here the CDR3 reads CSAAGTASTDTQYF. The CDR3, as DNA: TGCAGCGCCGCCGGGACAGCTAGCACAGATACGCAGTATTTT.

The V call is TRBV5-4, the J call TRBJ2-3; possible D gene TRBD2, 8 bases. Germline V CDR1 and CDR2: SGHNT, YYREEE (reference sequence). V gave up 5 bases and J gave up 5 bases, with 15 bases separating them. The CDR3 runs to 14 residues. The CDR3 is CASSREGARDTQYF. The CDR3 DNA reads as TGTGCCAGCAGTCGGGAGGGGGCAAGAGATACGCAGTATTTT.

This rearrangement joins TRBV5-1 to TRBJ2-7, with TRBD2 as a possible D gene (6 bases). Germline V CDR1 and CDR2: SGHRS, YFSETQ. V shed 7 bases and J shed 1 base, with 12 bases lying between them. The CDR3 sequence is 13 residues long. CDR3 sequence (DNA): TGCGCCAGCGGGGCTAGCGATTCCTACGAGCAGTACTTC. Translated: CASGASDSYEQYF.

The chain carries TRBV5-1 and TRBJ2-3; 8 bases align to TRBD2. The germline V gene encodes CDR1 SGHRS and CDR2 YFSETQ. The CDR3 spans 15 residues. V dropped 1 base and J dropped 5; count of bases not matched to a gene: 6. CDR3: CASSLFRGGEDTQYF. The CDR3 DNA reads as TGCGCCAGCAGCTTGTTCCGGGGGGGAGAAGATACGCAGTATTTT.

This chain connects TRBV7-3 to TRBJ2-2; TRBD2 matches 7 bases. Germline V gives CDR1 SGHTA, CDR2 FQGTGA. Trimming cost V 5 bases and J 2 bases; bases outside gene matches: 8. The CDR3 sequence is 16 residues long. Here the CDR3 reads CASSPLPGGNTGELFF. The CDR3, as DNA: TGTGCCAGCAGCCCACTCCCGGGGGGAAACACCGGGGAGCTGTTTTTT.

The V call is TRBV27, the J call TRBJ1-1; no clear D gene. Germline V CDR1 and CDR2: MNHEY, SMNVEV (reference sequence). The CDR3 is 13 residues long. The V end was cut by 5 bases, the J end by 3 bases, with 10 bases between. CDR3 sequence reads: CASSLDGYTEAFF. Here the CDR3 DNA reads TGTGCCAGCAGTCTAGACGGTTACACTGAAGCTTTCTTT.

The chain carries TRBV7-2 and TRBJ1-4; 8 bases match TRBD1. Germline V gene data show CDR1 as SGHTA and CDR2 as FQGNSA. CDR3 length: 15 amino acids. The junction had 3 bases not matched to a gene; V was cut back by 1 base and J by 5 bases. The CDR3 reads CASSLGQGWNEKLFF. For the CDR3, the DNA is TGTGCCAGCAGCTTAGGACAGGGGTGGAATGAAAAACTGTTTTTT. The complete variable domain, with remaining parts taken from reference TRBV7-2 and TRBJ1-4, reads GAGVSQSPSNKVTEKGKDVELRCDPISGHTALYWYRQSLGQGLEFLIYFQGNSAPDKSGLPSDRFSAERTGGSVSTLTIQRTQQEDSAVYLCASSLGQGWNEKLFFGSGTQLSVL.

The V gene is TRBV4-1, the J gene TRBJ1-3, with D possibly being TRBD1 (5 bases). Per the germline V gene, CDR1 is MGHRA and CDR2 is YSYEKL. Trimming cost V 2 bases and J 2 bases, with 13 bases left between them. CDR3 length: 16 amino acids. The CDR3 sequence is CASSQTAREAGNTIYF. The CDR3 DNA reads TGCGCCAGCAGCCAAACCGCCAGGGAAGCTGGAAACACCATATATTTT.

The rearrangement uses TRBV3-1 (or the pseudogene TRBV3-2) and TRBJ1-2; TRBD1 might be the D (5 bases). Looked up from germline, CDR1 is LGHDT and CDR2 is YNNKEL (reference sequence). Between the trimmed V and J ends, which lost 3 bases and 6 bases, there was a span of 14 bases. The CDR3 loop spans 14 amino acids. CDR3 in amino acids: CASSQPAGSDGYTF. As DNA, the CDR3 is TGTGCCAGCAGCCAGCCCGCAGGGTCTGATGGCTACACCTTC.

V is TRBV5-1 and J is TRBJ2-2; 15 bases line up with TRBD2. CDR3 size: 19 residues. V lost 0 bases to trimming and J lost 0 bases; unmatched junction nucleotides: 3. Per the germline V gene, CDR1 is SGHRS and CDR2 is YFSETQ. The CDR3 sequence is CASSLAGTSGGTNTGELFF. The CDR3, as DNA: TGCGCCAGCAGCTTGGCCGGGACTAGCGGGGGGACGAACACCGGGGAGCTGTTTTTT.